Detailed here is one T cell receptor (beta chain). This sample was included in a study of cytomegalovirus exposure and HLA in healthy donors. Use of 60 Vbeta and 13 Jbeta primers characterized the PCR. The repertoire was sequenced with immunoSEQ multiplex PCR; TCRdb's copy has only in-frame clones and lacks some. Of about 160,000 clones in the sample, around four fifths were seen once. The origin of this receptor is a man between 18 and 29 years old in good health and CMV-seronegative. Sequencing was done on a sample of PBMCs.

For the CDR3, the DNA is TGTGCCAGCAGTTACTCTACCCAGGGCGGCACTGAAGCTTTCTTT. Translating it yields CASSYSTQGGTEAFF. The rearrangement links TRBV6-5 to TRBJ1-1; perhaps TRBD1 as D (5 bases). Trimming took 0 bases from V and 4 from J, leaving 12 bases between them. The length of the CDR3 is 15 residues. Looked up from germline, CDR1 is MNHEY and CDR2 is SVGAGI.